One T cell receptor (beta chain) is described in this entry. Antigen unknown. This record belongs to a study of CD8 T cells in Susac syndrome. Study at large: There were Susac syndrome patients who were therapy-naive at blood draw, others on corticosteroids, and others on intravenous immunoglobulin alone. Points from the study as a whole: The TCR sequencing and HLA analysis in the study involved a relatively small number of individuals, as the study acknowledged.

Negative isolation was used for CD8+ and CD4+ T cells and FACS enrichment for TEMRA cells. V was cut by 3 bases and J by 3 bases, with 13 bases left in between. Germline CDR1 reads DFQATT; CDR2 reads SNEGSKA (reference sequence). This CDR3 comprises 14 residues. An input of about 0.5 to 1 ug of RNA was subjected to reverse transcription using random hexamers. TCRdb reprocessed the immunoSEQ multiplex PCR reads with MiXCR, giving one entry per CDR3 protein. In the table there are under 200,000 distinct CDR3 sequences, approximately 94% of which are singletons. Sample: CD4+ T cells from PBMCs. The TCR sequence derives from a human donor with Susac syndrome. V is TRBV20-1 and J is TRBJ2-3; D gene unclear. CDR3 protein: CSARTLHSTDTQYF. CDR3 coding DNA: TGCAGTGCTAGGACTCTACATTCGACAGATACGCAGTATTTT.